The clone carrying this T cell receptor beta chain was counted only a few times. Its antigen is unidentified. V lost 0 bases to trimming and J lost 6 bases; unmatched junction nucleotides: 9. CDR1 SGHRS and CDR2 YFSETQ come from the germline V gene. This CDR3 has 15 residues. TCR beta cDNA libraries included unique molecular identifiers. TCRdb fed the PCR reads into MiXCR, producing one record per CDR3 protein. The table records about 820,000 distinct CDR3 sequences, 53% of them present only once. The data were obtained in a study of post-analysis software for immune sequencing data. Points from the study as a whole: Relative to controls, patients had about 5 TRBV segments at higher frequency, with TRBV5-6, TRBV5-1 and TRBV20-1 among these. Diversity measured as normalized Chao1 was significantly lower in multiple sclerosis patients than in controls.

The clonotype comes from a girl aged 10 to 17 with multiple sclerosis. This chain uses TRBV5-1 with TRBJ2-7; 7 nucleotides line up with TRBD1. Source material: blood. The CDR3 nucleotides are TGCGCCAGCAGCTTGGAGGGGGACAGTACCTCCGAGCAGTACTTC. Protein product: CASSLEGDSTSEQYF.